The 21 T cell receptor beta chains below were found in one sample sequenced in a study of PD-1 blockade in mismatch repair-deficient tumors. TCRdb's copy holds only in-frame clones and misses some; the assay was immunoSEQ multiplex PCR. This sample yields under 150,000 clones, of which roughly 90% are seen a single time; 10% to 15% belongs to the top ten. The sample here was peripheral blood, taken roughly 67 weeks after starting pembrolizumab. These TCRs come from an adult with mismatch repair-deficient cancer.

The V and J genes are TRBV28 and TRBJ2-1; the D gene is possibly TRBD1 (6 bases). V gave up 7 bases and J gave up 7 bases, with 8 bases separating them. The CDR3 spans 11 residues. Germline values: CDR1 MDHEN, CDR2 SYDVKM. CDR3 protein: CASTQGNEQFF. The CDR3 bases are TGTGCCAGCACCCAGGGGAATGAGCAGTTCTTC. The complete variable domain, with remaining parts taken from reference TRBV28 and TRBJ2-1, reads DVKVTQSSRYLVKRTGEKVFLECVQDMDHENMFWYRQDPGLGLRLIYFSYDVKMKEKGDIPEGYSVSREKKERFSLILESASTNQTSMYLCASTQGNEQFFGPGTRLTVL.

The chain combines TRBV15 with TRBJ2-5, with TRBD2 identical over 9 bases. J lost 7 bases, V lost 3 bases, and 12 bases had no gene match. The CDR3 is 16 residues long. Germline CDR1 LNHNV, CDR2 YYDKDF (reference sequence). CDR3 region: CATSSRLADPQRTQYF. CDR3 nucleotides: TGTGCCACCAGCAGCCGACTAGCGGATCCCCAAAGGACCCAGTACTTC.

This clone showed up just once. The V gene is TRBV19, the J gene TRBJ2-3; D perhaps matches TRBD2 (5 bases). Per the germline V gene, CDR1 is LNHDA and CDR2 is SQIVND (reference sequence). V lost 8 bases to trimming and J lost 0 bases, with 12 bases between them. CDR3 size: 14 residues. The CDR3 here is CASRRGFSTDTQYF. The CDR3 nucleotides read TGTGCCAGTCGCCGGGGATTTAGCACAGATACGCAGTATTTT. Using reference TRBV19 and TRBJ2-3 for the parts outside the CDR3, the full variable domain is DGGITQSPKYLFRKEGQNVTLSCEQNLNHDAMYWYRQDPGQGLRLIYYSQIVNDFQKGDIAEGYSVSREKKESFPLTVTSAQKNPTAFYLCASRRGFSTDTQYFGPGTRLTVL.

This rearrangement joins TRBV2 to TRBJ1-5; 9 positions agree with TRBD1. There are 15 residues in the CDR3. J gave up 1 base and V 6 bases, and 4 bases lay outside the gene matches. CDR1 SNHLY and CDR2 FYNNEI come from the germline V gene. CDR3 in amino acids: CASRRTGASNQPQHF. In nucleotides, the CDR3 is TGTGCCAGCAGGAGGACAGGGGCAAGCAATCAGCCCCAGCATTTT.

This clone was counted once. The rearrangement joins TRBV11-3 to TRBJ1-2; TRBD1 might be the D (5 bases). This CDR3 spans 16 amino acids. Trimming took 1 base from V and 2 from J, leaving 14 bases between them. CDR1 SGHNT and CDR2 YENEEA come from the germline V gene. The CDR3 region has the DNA TGTGCCAGCAGCTTAGGAGGCCCAGGGCTAAACTATGGCTACACCTTC. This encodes CASSLGGPGLNYGYTF.

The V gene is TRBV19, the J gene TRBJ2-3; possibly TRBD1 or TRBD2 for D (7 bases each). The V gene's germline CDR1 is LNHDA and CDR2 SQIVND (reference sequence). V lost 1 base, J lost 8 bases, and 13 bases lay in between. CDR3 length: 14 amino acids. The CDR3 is CASSIVQGRGTQYF. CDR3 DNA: TGTGCCAGTAGTATAGTACAGGGGAGGGGTACGCAGTATTTT.

The CDR3 DNA reads TGTGCCAGCAGCCGGACATCGGGTGAAGCTTTCTTT. Translating gives CASSRTSGEAFF. The chain is built from TRBV7-9 and TRBJ1-1; the D gene is possibly TRBD1 (5 bases). CDR1 is SEHNR, CDR2 FQNEAQ, per germline (reference sequence). The CDR3 is made up of 12 amino acids. V was pared by 5 bases and J by 7 bases, with 11 bases between.

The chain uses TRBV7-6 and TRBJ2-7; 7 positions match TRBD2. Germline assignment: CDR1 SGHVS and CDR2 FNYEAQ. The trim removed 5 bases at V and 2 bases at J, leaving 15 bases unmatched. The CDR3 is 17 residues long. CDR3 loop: CASSLGGSTGATYEQYF. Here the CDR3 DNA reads TGTGCCAGCAGCCTCGGGGGGTCGACGGGAGCCACCTACGAGCAGTACTTC.

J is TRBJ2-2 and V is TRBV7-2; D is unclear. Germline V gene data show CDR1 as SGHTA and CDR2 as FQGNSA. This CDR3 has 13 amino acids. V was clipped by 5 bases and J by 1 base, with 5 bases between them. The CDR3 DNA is TGTGCCAGCAGCAAAAGGAACACCGGGGAGCTGTTTTTT. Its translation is CASSKRNTGELFF.

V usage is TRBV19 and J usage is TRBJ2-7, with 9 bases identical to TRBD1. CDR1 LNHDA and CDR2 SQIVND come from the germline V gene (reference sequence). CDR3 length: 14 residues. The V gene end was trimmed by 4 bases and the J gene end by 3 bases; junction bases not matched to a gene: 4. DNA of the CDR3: TGTGCCAGTAGTAAAACGACAGGGGGCTACGAGCAGTACTTC. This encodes CASSKTTGGYEQYF.

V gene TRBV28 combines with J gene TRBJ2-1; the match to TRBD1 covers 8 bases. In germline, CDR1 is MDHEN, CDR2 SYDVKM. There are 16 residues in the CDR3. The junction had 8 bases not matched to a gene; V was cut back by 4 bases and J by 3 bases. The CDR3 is CASSSEGTGFYNEQFF. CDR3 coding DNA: TGTGCCAGCAGTTCCGAGGGGACAGGCTTCTACAATGAGCAGTTCTTC.

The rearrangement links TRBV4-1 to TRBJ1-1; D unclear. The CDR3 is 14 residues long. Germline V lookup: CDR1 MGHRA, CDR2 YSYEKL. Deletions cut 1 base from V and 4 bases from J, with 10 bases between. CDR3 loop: CASSQVGEGTEAFF. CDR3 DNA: TGCGCCAGCAGCCAAGTCGGGGAAGGCACTGAAGCTTTCTTT.

As DNA, the CDR3 is TGTGCCAGTAGTTTCGTTCAGGGGCCCTCCTACGAGCAGTACTTC. It yields the protein CASSFVQGPSYEQYF. The J gene is TRBJ2-7, the V gene TRBV19; D perhaps matches TRBD1 (6 bases). The CDR3 has 15 amino acids. V lost 5 bases and J 0 bases, leaving 14 bases between the germline ends. Germline V lookup: CDR1 LNHDA, CDR2 SQIVND (reference sequence).

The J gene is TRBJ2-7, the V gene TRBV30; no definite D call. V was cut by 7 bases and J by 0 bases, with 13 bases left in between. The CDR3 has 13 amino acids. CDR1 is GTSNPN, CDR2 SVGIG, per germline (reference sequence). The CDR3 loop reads CAYLADSSYEQYF. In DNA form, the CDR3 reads TGTGCCTACTTGGCGGATTCCTCCTACGAGCAGTACTTC.

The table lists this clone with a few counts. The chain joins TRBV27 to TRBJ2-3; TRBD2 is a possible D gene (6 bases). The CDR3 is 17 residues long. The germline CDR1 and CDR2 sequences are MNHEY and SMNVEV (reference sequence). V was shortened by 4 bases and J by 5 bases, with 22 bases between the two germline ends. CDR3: CASSYGGMPEGLDTQYF. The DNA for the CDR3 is TGTGCCAGCAGTTACGGAGGGATGCCTGAGGGTTTAGATACGCAGTATTTT.

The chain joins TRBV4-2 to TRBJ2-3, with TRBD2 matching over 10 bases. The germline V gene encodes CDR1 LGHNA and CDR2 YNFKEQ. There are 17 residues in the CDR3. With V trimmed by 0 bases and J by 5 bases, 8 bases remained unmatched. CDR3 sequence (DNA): TGTGCCAGCAGCCAAGATGGGCTAGCGGGAGTGAAAGATACGCAGTATTTT. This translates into CASSQDGLAGVKDTQYF.

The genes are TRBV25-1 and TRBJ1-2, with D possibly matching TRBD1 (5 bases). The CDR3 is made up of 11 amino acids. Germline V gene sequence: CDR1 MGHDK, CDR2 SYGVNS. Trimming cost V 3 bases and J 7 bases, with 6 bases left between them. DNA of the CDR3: TGTGCCAGCAGTGATGGGGGTGGCTACACCTTC. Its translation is CASSDGGGYTF.

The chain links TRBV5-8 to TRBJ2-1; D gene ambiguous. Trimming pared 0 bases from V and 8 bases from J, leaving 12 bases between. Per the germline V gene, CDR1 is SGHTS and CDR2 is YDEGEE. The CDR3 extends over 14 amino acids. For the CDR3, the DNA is TGTGCCAGCAGCTTGGCCCCAACCCCTTATGAGCAGTTCTTC. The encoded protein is CASSLAPTPYEQFF.

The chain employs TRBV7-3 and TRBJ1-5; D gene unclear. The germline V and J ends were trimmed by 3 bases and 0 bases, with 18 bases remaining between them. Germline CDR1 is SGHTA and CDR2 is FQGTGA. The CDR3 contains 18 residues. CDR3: CASSFWGGKSDSNQPQHF. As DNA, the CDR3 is TGTGCCAGCAGCTTCTGGGGTGGTAAGAGTGATAGCAATCAGCCCCAGCATTTT.

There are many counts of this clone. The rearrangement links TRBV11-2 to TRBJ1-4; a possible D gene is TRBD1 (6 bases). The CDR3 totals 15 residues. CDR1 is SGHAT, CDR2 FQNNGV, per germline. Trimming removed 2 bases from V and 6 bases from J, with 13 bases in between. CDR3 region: CASSLLGGFDEKLFF. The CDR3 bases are TGTGCCAGCAGCTTATTAGGGGGTTTTGATGAAAAACTGTTTTTT.

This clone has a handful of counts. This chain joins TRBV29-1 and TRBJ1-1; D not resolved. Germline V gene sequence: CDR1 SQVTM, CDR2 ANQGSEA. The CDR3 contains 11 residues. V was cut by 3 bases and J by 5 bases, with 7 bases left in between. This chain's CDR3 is CSVEIGTEAFF. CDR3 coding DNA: TGCAGCGTTGAGATCGGGACTGAAGCTTTCTTT.